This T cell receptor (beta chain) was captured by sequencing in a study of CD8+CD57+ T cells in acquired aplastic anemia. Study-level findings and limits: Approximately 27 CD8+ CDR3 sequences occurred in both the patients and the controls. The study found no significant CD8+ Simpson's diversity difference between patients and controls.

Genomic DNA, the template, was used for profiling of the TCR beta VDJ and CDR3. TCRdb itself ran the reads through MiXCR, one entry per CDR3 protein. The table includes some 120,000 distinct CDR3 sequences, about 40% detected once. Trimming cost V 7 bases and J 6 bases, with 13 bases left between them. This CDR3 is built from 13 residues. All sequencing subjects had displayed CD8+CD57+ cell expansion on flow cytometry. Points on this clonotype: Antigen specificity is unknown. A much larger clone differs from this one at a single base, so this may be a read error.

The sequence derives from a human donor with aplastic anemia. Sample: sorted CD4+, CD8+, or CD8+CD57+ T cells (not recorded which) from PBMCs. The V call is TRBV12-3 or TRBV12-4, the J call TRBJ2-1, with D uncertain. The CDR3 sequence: CASTPSSGNEQFF. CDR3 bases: TGTGCCAGCACCCCCAGTAGTGGCAATGAGCAGTTCTTC.